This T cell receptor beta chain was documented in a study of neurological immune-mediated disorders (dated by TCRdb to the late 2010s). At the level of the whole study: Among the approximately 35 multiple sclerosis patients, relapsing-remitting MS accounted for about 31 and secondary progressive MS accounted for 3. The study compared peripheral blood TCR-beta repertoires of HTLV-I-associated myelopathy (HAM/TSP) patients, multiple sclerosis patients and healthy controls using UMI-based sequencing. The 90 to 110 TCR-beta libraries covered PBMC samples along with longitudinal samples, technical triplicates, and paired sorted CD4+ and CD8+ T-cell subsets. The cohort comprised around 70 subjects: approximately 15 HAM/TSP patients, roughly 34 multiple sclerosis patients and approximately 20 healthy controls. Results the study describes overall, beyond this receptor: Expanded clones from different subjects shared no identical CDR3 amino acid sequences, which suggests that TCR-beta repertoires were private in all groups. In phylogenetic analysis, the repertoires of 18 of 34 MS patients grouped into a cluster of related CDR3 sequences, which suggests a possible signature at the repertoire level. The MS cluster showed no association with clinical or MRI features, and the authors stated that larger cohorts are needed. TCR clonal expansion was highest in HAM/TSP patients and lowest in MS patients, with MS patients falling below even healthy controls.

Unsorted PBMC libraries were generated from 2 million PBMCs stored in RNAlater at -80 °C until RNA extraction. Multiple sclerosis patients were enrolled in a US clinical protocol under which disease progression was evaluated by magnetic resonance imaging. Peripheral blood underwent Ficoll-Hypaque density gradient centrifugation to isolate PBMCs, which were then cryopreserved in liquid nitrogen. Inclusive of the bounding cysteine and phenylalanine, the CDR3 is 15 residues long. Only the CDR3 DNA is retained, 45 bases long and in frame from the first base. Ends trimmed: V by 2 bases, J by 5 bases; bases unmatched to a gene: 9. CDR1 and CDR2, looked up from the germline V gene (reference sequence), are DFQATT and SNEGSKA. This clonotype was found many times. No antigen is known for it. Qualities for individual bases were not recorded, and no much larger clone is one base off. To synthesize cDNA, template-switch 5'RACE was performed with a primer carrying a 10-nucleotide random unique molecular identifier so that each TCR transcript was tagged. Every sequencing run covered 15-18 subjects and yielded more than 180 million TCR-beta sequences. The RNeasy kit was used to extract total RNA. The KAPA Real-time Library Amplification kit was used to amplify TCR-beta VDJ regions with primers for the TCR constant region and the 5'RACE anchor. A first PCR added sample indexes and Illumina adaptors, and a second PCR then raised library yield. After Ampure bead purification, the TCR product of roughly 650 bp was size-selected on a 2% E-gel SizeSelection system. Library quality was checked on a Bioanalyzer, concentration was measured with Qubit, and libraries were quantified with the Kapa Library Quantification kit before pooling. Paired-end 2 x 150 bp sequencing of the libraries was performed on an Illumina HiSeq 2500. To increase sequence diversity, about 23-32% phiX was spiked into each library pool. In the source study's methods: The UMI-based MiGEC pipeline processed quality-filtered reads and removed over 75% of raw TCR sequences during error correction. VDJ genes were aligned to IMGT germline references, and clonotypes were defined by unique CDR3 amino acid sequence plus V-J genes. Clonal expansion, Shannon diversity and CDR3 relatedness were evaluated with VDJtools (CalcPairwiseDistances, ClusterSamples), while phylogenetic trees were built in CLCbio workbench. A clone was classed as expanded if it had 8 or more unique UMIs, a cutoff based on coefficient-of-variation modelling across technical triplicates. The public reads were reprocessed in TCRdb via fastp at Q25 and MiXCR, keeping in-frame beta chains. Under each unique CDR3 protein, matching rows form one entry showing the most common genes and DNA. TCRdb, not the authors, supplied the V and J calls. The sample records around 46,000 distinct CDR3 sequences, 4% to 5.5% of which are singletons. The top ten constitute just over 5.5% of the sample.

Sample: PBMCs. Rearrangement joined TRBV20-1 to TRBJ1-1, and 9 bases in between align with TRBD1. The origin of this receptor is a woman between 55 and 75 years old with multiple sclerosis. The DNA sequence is TGCAGTGCTAGATCCCCGGGACAGGGCAGGACTGAAGCTTTCTTT. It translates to CSARSPGQGRTEAFF.